This T cell receptor beta chain was retrieved from a study of beta chain features in type 1 diabetes. General study results and limits: Type 1 diabetes patients had TCRB CDR3s that were shorter (moderately but significantly so) in all four CD4+ subsets.

CD4+ naive, central memory, regulatory and stem cell-like memory cells were sorted via CD45RO/CCR7/CD25/CD127/CD95/CD27. Each population that was sorted was more than 95% pure. Between the trimmed V and J ends, which lost 6 bases and 1 base, there was a span of 9 bases. CDR1 MDHEN and CDR2 SYDVKM come from the germline V gene. The CDR3 length is 13 residues. What was sequenced were expressed TCRB transcripts, since all of the isolated RNA had been reverse transcribed. Method: immunoSEQ multiplex PCR; TCRdb's copy keeps in-frame clones and lacks some. Among 200,000 to 300,000 clones listed, 25% to 30% were seen once. Regarding this clone: Antigen unknown. A much bigger clone sits one base away, suggesting this may be a read error.

The chain is built from TRBV28 and TRBJ1-1; D is undetermined. Sequenced input: central memory CD4+ T cells from blood. The sequence was collected from a man aged 25-45 years in good health. Written as DNA, the CDR3 is TGTGCCAGCAGATCGGACCGGAACACTGAAGCTTTCTTT. Translating it yields CASRSDRNTEAFF.